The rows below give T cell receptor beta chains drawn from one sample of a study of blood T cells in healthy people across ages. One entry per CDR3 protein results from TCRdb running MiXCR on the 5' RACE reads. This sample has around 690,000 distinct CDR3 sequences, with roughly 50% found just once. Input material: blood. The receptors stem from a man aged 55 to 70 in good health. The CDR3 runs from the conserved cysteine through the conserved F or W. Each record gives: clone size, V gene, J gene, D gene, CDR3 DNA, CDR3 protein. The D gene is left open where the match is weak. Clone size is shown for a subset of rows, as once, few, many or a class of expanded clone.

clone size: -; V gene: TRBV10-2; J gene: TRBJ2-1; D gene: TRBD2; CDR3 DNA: TGCGCCAGCAGTGAGTCCAACCGACTAGCGGGGGGGCAATCCGATGAGCAGTTCTTC; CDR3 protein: CASSESNRLAGGQSDEQFF
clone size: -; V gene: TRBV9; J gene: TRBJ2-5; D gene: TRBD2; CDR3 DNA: TGTGCCAGCAGCGTAGGGGTTGGGACTAGCGGACAAGAGACCCAGTACTTC; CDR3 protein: CASSVGVGTSGQETQYF
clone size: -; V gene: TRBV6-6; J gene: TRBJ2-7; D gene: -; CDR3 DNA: TGTGCCAGCACCCGGACGGAAGAAACCCAGTACTTC; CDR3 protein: CASTRTEETQYF
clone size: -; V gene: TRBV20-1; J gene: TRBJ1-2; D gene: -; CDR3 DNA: TGCAGTGCTAGGACGCTGTGGACTGGCTACACCTTC; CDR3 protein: CSARTLWTGYTF
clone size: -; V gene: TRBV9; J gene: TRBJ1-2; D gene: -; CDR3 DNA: TGTGCCGGCAGCGTAGCGAGGTTTGGTAGCGATGGCTACACCTTC; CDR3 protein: CAGSVARFGSDGYTF
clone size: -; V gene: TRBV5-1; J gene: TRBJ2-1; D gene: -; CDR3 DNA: TGCGCCAGCAGCTTGGCCCGGGGGGCTCCCATCGACAATGAGCAGTTCTTC; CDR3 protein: CASSLARGAPIDNEQFF
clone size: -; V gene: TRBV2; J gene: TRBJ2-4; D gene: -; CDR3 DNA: TGTGCCAGCAGTGAAGACCCAACCATTCAGTACTTC; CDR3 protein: CASSEDPTIQYF
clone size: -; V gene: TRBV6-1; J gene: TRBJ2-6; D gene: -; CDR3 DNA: TGTGCCAGCAGCCCGAGGGACTCTGGGGCCAACGTCCTGACTTTC; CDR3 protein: CASSPRDSGANVLTF
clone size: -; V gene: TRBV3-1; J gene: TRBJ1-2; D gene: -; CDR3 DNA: TGTGCCAGCAGCCAAAGAGAGAACTATGGCTACACCTTC; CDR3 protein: CASSQRENYGYTF
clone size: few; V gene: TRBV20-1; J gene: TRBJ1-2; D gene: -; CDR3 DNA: TGCAGTGCTAGTGCCGGGACACCACACTATGGCTACACCTTC; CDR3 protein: CSASAGTPHYGYTF
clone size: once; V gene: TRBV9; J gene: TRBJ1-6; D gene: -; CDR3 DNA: TGTGCCAGCAGCGTAGATTTGCGGGCGTCACCCCTCCACTTT; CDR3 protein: CASSVDLRASPLHF
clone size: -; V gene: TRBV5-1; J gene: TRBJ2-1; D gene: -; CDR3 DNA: TGCGCCAGCAGCACGGACCAGACCAATGAGCAGTTCTTC; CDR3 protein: CASSTDQTNEQFF
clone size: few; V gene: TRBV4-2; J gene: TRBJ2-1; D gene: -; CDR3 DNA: TGTGCCAGCAGCCAAGTATCGACAGCAGACAATGAGCAGTTCTTC; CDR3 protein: CASSQVSTADNEQFF
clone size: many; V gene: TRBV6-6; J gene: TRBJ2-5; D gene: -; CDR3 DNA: TGTGCCAGCAGTTACCTCGGCATCCAAGAGACCCAGTACTTC; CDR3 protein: CASSYLGIQETQYF
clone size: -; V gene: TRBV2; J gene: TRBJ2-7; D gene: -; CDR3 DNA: TGTGCCAGCAGTGAACAGTCGGAGCAGTACTTC; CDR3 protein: CASSEQSEQYF
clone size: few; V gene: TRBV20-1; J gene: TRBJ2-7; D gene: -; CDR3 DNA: TGCAGTGCGCCCTTTGGGCAGGGAGGATACGAGCAGTACTTC; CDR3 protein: CSAPFGQGGYEQYF
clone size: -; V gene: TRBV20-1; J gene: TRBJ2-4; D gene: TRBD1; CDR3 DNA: TGCAGTAACACGGGACAGGAAAAAAACATTCAGTACTTC; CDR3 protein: CSNTGQEKNIQYF
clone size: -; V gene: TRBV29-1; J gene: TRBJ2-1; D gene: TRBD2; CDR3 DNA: TGCAGCGCGGGACGGAGCGGGGGGGGCGATGAGCAGTTCTTC; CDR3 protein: CSAGRSGGGDEQFF
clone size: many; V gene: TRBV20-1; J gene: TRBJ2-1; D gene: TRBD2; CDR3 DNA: TGCAGTGCTAACCCGACTAGCGGGGGCCGAGTGGAGCAGTTCTTC; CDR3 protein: CSANPTSGGRVEQFF
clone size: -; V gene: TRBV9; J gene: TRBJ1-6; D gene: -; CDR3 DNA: TGTGCCAGCAGCGTAGCCGACCTACGTTCACCCCTCCACTTT; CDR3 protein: CASSVADLRSPLHF
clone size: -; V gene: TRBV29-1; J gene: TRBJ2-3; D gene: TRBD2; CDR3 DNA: TGCAGCGTGCCCGCTAGCGGGGGGGCAGATACGCAGTATTTT; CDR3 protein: CSVPASGGADTQYF
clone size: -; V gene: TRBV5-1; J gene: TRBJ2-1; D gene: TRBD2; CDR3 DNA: TGCGCCAGCAGCCCGAGCGGGGGGGGAACCAATGAGCAGTTCTTC; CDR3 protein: CASSPSGGGTNEQFF
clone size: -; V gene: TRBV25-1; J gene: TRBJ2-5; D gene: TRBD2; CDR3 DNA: TGTGCCAGCAGTGAAGGTACTACTAGCGGCCAAGAGACCCAGTACTTC; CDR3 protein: CASSEGTTSGQETQYF
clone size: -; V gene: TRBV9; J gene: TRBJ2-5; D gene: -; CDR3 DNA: TGTGCCAGCAGCGTGACCGTGCAAGAGACCCAGTACTTC; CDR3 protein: CASSVTVQETQYF
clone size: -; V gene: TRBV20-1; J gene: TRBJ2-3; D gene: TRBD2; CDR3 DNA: TGCAGTGCTAAGGGATCGGGGGGTAACACAGATACGCAGTATTTT; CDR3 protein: CSAKGSGGNTDTQYF
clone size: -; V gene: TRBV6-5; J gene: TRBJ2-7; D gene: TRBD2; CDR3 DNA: TGTGCCAGCAGTTTACAGACTAGCGGCTCCTACGAGCAGTACTTC; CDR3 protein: CASSLQTSGSYEQYF
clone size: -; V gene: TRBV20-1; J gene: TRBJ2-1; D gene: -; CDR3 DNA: TGCAGTGCTAGCCGAACAGGAGGGGATGAGCAGTTCTTC; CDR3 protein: CSASRTGGDEQFF
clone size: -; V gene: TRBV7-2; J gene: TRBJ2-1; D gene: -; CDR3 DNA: TGTGCCAGCAGCTTACAGGGGAGCTCCTACAATGAGCGGTTCTTC; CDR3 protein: CASSLQGSSYNERFF
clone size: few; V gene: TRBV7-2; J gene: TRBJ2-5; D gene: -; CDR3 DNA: TGTGCCAGCAGCCGAACACTAGCTACGGAGACCCAGTACTTC; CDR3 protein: CASSRTLATETQYF
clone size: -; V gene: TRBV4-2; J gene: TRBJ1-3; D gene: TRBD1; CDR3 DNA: TGTGCCAGCAGCCAAGCCTTCGGACAGGGTGGGGAAAACACCATATATTTT; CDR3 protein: CASSQAFGQGGENTIYF
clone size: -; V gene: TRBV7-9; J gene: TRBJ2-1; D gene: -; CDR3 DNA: TGTGCCAGCAGCTTATGGGTGGGGGGCGGCCGTACTTACAATGAGCAGTTCTTC; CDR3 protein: CASSLWVGGGRTYNEQFF